The 5 T cell receptor beta chains given below trace back to one sample, sequenced in a study of response to subunit inactivated influenza vaccine. TCRdb re-derived calls from the RT-PCR reads in MiXCR, one entry per CDR3 protein. Among 590,000 or so distinct CDR3 sequences listed, 14% were seen once. The source was PBMCs from blood, collected less than 15 days before vaccination. These receptors were collected from a man in his fifties or sixties who received an inactivated influenza vaccine.

In this sample, this clonotype turned up a few times. The V and J genes are TRBV7-9 and TRBJ1-2, with TRBD1 identical over 7 bases. The germline V gene encodes CDR1 SEHNR and CDR2 FQNEAQ (reference sequence). V shed 5 bases and J 8 bases; nucleotides not matched to a gene: 11. The CDR3 loop spans 14 amino acids. The CDR3 DNA reads TGTGCCAGCAGCCAAGGGACAGCTACGGACGGCTACACCTTC. Its translation is CASSQGTATDGYTF.

V gene TRBV5-1 combines with J gene TRBJ1-1; D not certain. Germline CDR1 reads SGHRS; CDR2 reads YFSETQ. Between the trimmed V and J ends, which lost 7 bases and 6 bases, there was a span of 10 bases. This CDR3 comprises 11 residues. The DNA of the CDR3 is TGCGCCAGCCAAAGCGGGTCTGAAGCTTTCTTT. Translated, it gives CASQSGSEAFF.

This clonotype was seen more than once but under ten times. This chain connects TRBV29-1 to TRBJ2-3; D not certain. V was cut by 5 bases and J by 0 bases, with 6 bases left in between. The CDR3 consists of 12 residues. Germline V gene data show CDR1 as SQVTM and CDR2 as ANQGSEA. The CDR3 loop is CSVIPSTDTQYF. The CDR3 bases are TGCAGCGTTATACCAAGCACAGATACGCAGTATTTT.

This clonotype was counted between two and nine times. As DNA, the CDR3 is TGTGCCAGCAGGAGGGACAGGGGGCCCTACGAGCAGTACTTC. It codes for CASRRDRGPYEQYF. The chain recombines TRBV2 with TRBJ2-7, with 12 bases fitting TRBD1. Germline V gene sequence: CDR1 SNHLY, CDR2 FYNNEI. V shed 6 bases and J 2 bases; nucleotides not matched to a gene: 2. This CDR3 has 14 amino acids.

The chain recombines TRBV5-1 with TRBJ2-1, with D perhaps matching TRBD1 (5 bases). The CDR3 loop spans 14 amino acids. The germline gives CDR1 SGHRS, CDR2 YFSETQ. V was clipped by 0 bases and J by 8 bases, with 12 bases between them. Here the CDR3 reads CASSLGAGYDEQFF. Written as DNA, the CDR3 is TGCGCCAGCAGCTTGGGAGCAGGGTACGATGAGCAGTTCTTC.